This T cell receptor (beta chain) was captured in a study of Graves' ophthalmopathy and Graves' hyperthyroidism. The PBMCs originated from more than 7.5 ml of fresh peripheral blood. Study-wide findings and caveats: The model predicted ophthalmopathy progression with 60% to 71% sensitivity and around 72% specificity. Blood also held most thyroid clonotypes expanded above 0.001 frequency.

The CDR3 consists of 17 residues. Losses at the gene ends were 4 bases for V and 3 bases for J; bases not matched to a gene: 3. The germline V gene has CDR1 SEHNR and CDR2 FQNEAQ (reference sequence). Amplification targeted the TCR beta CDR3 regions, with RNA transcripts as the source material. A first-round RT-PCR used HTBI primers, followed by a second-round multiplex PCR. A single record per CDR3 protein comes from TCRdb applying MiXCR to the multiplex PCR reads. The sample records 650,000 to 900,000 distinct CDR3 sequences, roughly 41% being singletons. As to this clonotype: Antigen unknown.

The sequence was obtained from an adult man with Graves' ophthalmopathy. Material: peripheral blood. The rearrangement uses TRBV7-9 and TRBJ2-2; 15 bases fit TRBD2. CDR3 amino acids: CASSSGTSGRYTGELFF. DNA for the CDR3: TGTGCCAGCAGCTCCGGGACTAGCGGGAGGTACACCGGGGAGCTGTTTTTT.